The rows below give T cell receptor beta chains drawn from one sample of a study of metastatic and nonmetastatic thyroid tumors. TCRdb re-analyzed the PCR reads through MiXCR. The sample contains just over 70,000 clones, around 20% of which appear only once. Sequencing was done on a sample of blood. The receptors derive from a female donor with papillary thyroid cancer or a benign thyroid nodule (not recorded which). Some clones in this sample may be carry-over from other donors' samples. The CDR3 runs from the conserved cysteine through the conserved F or W. The D gene is left open where the match is weak. For some rows the clone size is stated as once, few or many, or as a class when expanded; others skip it.

size: -
J: TRBJ1-1
D: TRBD1
V: TRBV30
DNA: TGTGCCTGGAGATCTCGGGACAGGGCAATCGACACTGAAGCTTTCTTT
CDR3: CAWRSRDRAIDTEAFF

size: many
J: TRBJ1-2
D: -
V: TRBV3-1
DNA: TGTGCCAGCAGCCAAGTAGCAGGGTGGGCTGGCTACACCTTC
CDR3: CASSQVAGWAGYTF

size: many
J: TRBJ2-7
D: -
V: TRBV9
DNA: TGTGCCAGCAGCTTCGCCGCTGGGGGAGTGAACGAGCAGTACTTC
CDR3: CASSFAAGGVNEQYF

size: few
J: TRBJ1-1
D: -
V: TRBV6-1
DNA: TGTGCCAGCAGTCCTGACATATGGAACACTGAATCTTTCTTT
CDR3: CASSPDIWNTESFF

size: many
J: TRBJ2-7
D: TRBD1
V: TRBV5-1
DNA: TGCGCCAGCAGCTCGGGACAGGGAGGCCACGAGCAGTACTTC
CDR3: CASSSGQGGHEQYF

size: many
J: TRBJ2-2
D: TRBD2
V: TRBV2
DNA: TGTGCCAGCAGCTCCACTAGCGGGAGGGTCGCCGGGGAGCTGTTTTTT
CDR3: CASSSTSGRVAGELFF

size: many
J: TRBJ2-7
D: -
V: TRBV20-1
DNA: TGCAGTGCTAGCCCAGGACAGCCTTACGAGCAGTACTTC
CDR3: CSASPGQPYEQYF

size: -
J: TRBJ2-1
D: TRBD2
V: TRBV6-5
DNA: TGTGCCAGCAGTGACTCCTTACTAGCGGGAGGAAGTGTTAATGAGCAGTTCTTC
CDR3: CASSDSLLAGGSVNEQFF

size: -
J: TRBJ1-2
D: -
V: TRBV6-5
DNA: TGTGCCAGCAGTTACTCCGGACACCAGATCTATGGCTACACCTTC
CDR3: CASSYSGHQIYGYTF

size: many
J: TRBJ1-4
D: -
V: TRBV30
DNA: TGTGCCTGTGGACGGATGGAGCTTGAAAAACTGTTTTTT
CDR3: CACGRMELEKLFF